The sequence of this TCR beta chain was determined in a study of cytomegalovirus exposure and HLA in healthy donors. Study results and caveats: Later on, a genetic analysis was performed. It linked a missense variant in DCLRE1C with V- and J-gene trimming of TCR beta. In an earlier analysis, about 87% or about 30%: the productive usage of most TCR beta V segments. In vitro checks showed that a few CMV-associated chains really do target CMV antigens.

While unrecorded immune exposures were likely, the donors were nominally healthy when sampled. Notes on this clone: The antigen is not known.

PCR involved 60 Vbeta and 13 Jbeta primers. Sequenced by immunoSEQ multiplex PCR; TCRdb stores in-frame clones only, minus some. The sample has around 140,000 clones, 70% seen once. The CDR3 extends over 14 amino acids. J was trimmed by 3 bases and V by 4 bases; bases with no gene match: 4. Sequenced sample: PBMCs. This TCR was sampled from a woman aged 55-70 years in good health and CMV-seropositive. The rearrangement uses TRBV5-3 and TRBJ1-1; the match to TRBD1 covers 9 bases. TRBV5-3 is an ORF, and what it does is uncertain. CDR3 nucleotide sequence: TGTGCCAGAAGCCCGCGGACAGGGGACACTGAAGCTTTCTTT. It yields the protein CARSPRTGDTEAFF.